This passage covers 29 T cell receptor beta chains from one sample sequenced in a study of chemoradiotherapy in HPV16-positive cancers. Data came from immunoSEQ multiplex PCR; TCRdb stores just in-frame clones and leaves some out. The sample lists around 12,000 clones; around 87% were seen once. The sample was blood, taken from a patient who underwent chemoradiotherapy. These receptors were obtained from a human donor with HPV-associated anogenital cancer.

The chain recombines TRBV5-1 with TRBJ2-1; 7 bases match TRBD2. The J segment lost 8 bases and the V segment lost 4 bases, leaving 18 bases of the junction unmatched. This CDR3 contains 17 residues. Germline CDR1 SGHRS, CDR2 YFSETQ. The CDR3: CASSRGLAVQVGDEQFF. The CDR3 DNA sequence: TGCGCCAGCAGCCGGGGCCTAGCGGTTCAGGTGGGGGATGAGCAGTTCTTC.

V is TRBV5-1 and J is TRBJ1-5, with TRBD1 identical over 9 bases. The CDR3 totals 17 residues. The J segment lost 6 bases and the V segment lost 0 bases, leaving 10 bases of the junction unmatched. Germline V gives CDR1 SGHRS, CDR2 YFSETQ. In DNA, the CDR3 is TGCGCCAGCAGCTTGGACCCCGCTGACAGGGGGGGTCAGCCCCAGCATTTT. As protein: CASSLDPADRGGQPQHF.

The gene calls are TRBV9 and TRBJ2-3; 9 positions agree with TRBD2. Germline CDR1 SGDLS, CDR2 YYNGEE. After removal of 0 bases from V and 4 bases from J, the junction contained 6 bases not matched to a gene. This CDR3 has 16 amino acids. The CDR3 DNA follows: TGTGCCAGCAGCGTAGTTGGGGCGGGGGGGTCAGATACGCAGTATTTT. Its translation is CASSVVGAGGSDTQYF.

The V gene is TRBV5-1, the J gene TRBJ2-1; tentatively, D is TRBD2 (7 bases). CDR1 SGHRS and CDR2 YFSETQ come from the germline V gene. The CDR3 has 17 amino acids. V dropped 0 bases and J dropped 4 bases, with 17 bases sitting between them. This chain's CDR3 is CASSLVGAGVQYNEQFF. The CDR3 DNA reads TGCGCCAGCAGCTTGGTGGGGGCGGGGGTACAATACAATGAGCAGTTCTTC. The whole variable domain, filled in from reference TRBV5-1 and TRBJ2-1, reads KAGVTQTPRYLIKTRGQQVTLSCSPISGHRSVSWYQQTPGQGLQFLFEYFSETQRNKGNFPGRFSGRQFSNSRSEMNVSTLELGDSALYLCASSLVGAGVQYNEQFFGPGTRLTVL.

This rearrangement joins TRBV9 to TRBJ2-7; unclear D gene. The CDR3 covers 12 residues. Germline lookup yields CDR1 SGDLS and CDR2 YYNGEE. Trimming took 4 bases from V and 2 from J, leaving 7 bases between them. The CDR3 is CASSRSAYEQYF. The CDR3 nucleotides read TGTGCCAGCAGCAGGTCTGCCTACGAGCAGTACTTC. The entire variable domain, with the rest obtained from reference TRBV9 and TRBJ2-7, is as follows: DSGVTQTPKHLITATGQRVTLRCSPRSGDLSVYWYQQSLDQGLQFLIQYYNGEERAKGNILERFSAQQFPDLHSELNLSSLELGDSALYFCASSRSAYEQYFGPGTRLTVT.

The chain joins TRBV4-1 to TRBJ1-2; maybe TRBD1 (5 bases). V lost 0 bases and J lost 4, with 12 bases in between. The CDR3 has 15 amino acids. CDR1 is MGHRA and CDR2 is YSYEKL in the germline V gene. The CDR3 region has the DNA TGCGCCAGCAGCCAAGATCCGGGGGAGGCCTATGGCTACACCTTC. Amino acids: CASSQDPGEAYGYTF.

V usage is TRBV5-8 and J usage is TRBJ1-2, with a possible D match to TRBD1 (6 bases). Trimming removed 0 bases at V and 4 bases at J, with 10 bases between. The germline V gene has CDR1 SGHTS and CDR2 YDEGEE. CDR3 length: 14 amino acids. CDR3: CASSLDRAAYGYTF. The CDR3 region has the DNA TGTGCCAGCAGCTTGGACAGGGCAGCCTATGGCTACACCTTC.

This sequence joins TRBV28 and TRBJ2-7; TRBD1 is a possible D gene (6 bases). The V gene's germline CDR1 is MDHEN and CDR2 SYDVKM. The germline V and J ends were trimmed by 1 base and 4 bases, with 14 bases remaining between them. CDR3 length: 15 amino acids. The CDR3 reads CASSLSRQGRYEQYF. The CDR3 bases are TGTGCCAGCAGTTTATCGAGGCAGGGGCGATACGAGCAGTACTTC.

A single count supports this clone. The rearrangement joins TRBV18 to TRBJ1-5; D not certain. The V and J ends lost 3 bases and 1 base respectively, with 7 bases between them. The germline V gene encodes CDR1 KGHSH and CDR2 LQKENI. This CDR3 comprises 14 residues. The CDR3 here is CASSPLLSNQPQHF. CDR3 in DNA: TGTGCCAGCTCACCCTTGTTAAGCAATCAGCCCCAGCATTTT.

The CDR3: CSATYNEQFF. Here the CDR3 DNA reads TGCAGCGCTACCTACAATGAGCAGTTCTTC. The V and J genes are TRBV29-1 and TRBJ2-1; D unclear. Germline V gives CDR1 SQVTM, CDR2 ANQGSEA. The length of the CDR3 is 10 residues. V was clipped by 7 bases and J by 2 bases, with 3 bases between them.

The chain uses TRBV6-1 and TRBJ2-1; 12 nucleotides match TRBD1. Germline V lookup: CDR1 MNHNS, CDR2 SASEGT. CDR3 length equals 15 residues. After removal of 7 bases from V and 7 bases from J, the junction contained 8 bases not matched to a gene. The CDR3 loop reads CASTLGQGALNEQFF. CDR3 coding DNA: TGTGCCAGCACCTTGGGACAGGGGGCGCTTAATGAGCAGTTCTTC.

The chain combines TRBV27 with TRBJ1-5; D remains ambiguous. V was clipped by 6 bases and J by 0 bases, with 6 bases between them. The CDR3 totals 13 residues. The germline V gene has CDR1 MNHEY and CDR2 SMNVEV (reference sequence). CDR3 DNA: TGTGCCAGCAGACTAGGTAGCAATCAGCCCCAGCATTTT. This translates into CASRLGSNQPQHF.

In DNA form, the CDR3 reads TGTGCCAGCAGTTGGACGGGTAGCTCCTACAATGAGCAGTTCTTC. Protein product: CASSWTGSSYNEQFF. The chain couples TRBV9 to TRBJ2-1; D is unclear. In germline, CDR1 is SGDLS, CDR2 YYNGEE. V shed 5 bases and J shed 0 bases, with 12 bases lying between them. The CDR3 loop spans 15 amino acids.

The chain couples TRBV30 to TRBJ1-1; tentative D call: TRBD1 (6 bases). Germline CDR1 is GTSNPN and CDR2 is SVGIG (reference sequence). Trimming removed 2 bases from V and 4 bases from J, with 11 bases in between. The CDR3 is made up of 13 amino acids. CDR3: CAWSRTAPTEAFF. CDR3 nucleotide sequence: TGTGCCTGGAGTCGGACAGCCCCCACTGAAGCTTTCTTT.

The chain has TRBV5-1 and TRBJ1-4; the D gene is possibly TRBD1 (5 bases). V was shortened by 3 bases and J by 5 bases, with 11 bases between the two germline ends. Germline lookup yields CDR1 SGHRS and CDR2 YFSETQ. This CDR3 is built from 14 residues. The CDR3, as DNA: TGCGCCAGCAGCTCGGGGACCGGGAATGAAAAACTGTTTTTT. It encodes CASSSGTGNEKLFF.

The gene calls are TRBV5-3 and TRBJ1-1; D possibly corresponds to TRBD1 (5 bases). TRBV5-3 is labeled an ORF, and its function is uncertain. V lost 8 bases to trimming and J lost 1 base, with 18 bases between them. The CDR3 runs to 15 residues. CDR3 in DNA: TGTGCCAGCAGCCCGGGTGGGGGAGGGAACACTGAAGCTTTCTTT. Amino acids: CASSPGGGGNTEAFF.

V usage is TRBV2 and J usage is TRBJ1-1; D gene ambiguous. In germline, CDR1 is SNHLY, CDR2 FYNNEI. The CDR3 is made up of 13 amino acids. V was trimmed by 4 bases and J by 2 bases, leaving 8 bases between them. CDR3: CASSVVGNTEAFF. Written as DNA, the CDR3 is TGTGCCAGCAGTGTTGTGGGAAACACTGAAGCTTTCTTT.

The V call is TRBV5-1, the J call TRBJ2-5; 11 positions match TRBD2. CDR1 and CDR2 (germline): SGHRS, YFSETQ. After removal of 4 bases from V and 5 bases from J, the junction contained 7 bases not matched to a gene. The CDR3 runs to 15 residues. The CDR3 spells CASSLSGGAYETQYF. In DNA, the CDR3 is TGCGCCAGCAGCCTTAGCGGGGGGGCCTATGAGACCCAGTACTTC.

The genes are TRBV27 and TRBJ1-4; TRBD1 is a possible D gene (5 bases). The CDR3 loop spans 17 amino acids. CDR1 MNHEY and CDR2 SMNVEV come from the germline V gene (reference sequence). Trimming left V 6 bases short and J 7 bases short, with 24 bases between. The CDR3 sequence is CASSRSRGRAETEKLFF. The CDR3 nucleotides read TGTGCCAGCAGCCGCAGTCGTGGCAGGGCTGAGACTGAAAAACTGTTTTTT.

The J gene is TRBJ2-5, the V gene TRBV5-6; D remains unclear. The germline CDR1 and CDR2 sequences are SGHDT and YYEEEE. Trimming shortened V by 5 bases and J by 3 bases, and 17 bases separated the two germline ends. This CDR3 has 15 residues. CDR3 residues: CASRLLGLAEETQYF. The CDR3 coding sequence is TGTGCCAGCAGGCTCCTAGGGTTAGCTGAAGAGACCCAGTACTTC. The full variable domain, its missing parts supplied by reference TRBV5-6 and TRBJ2-5, is DAGVTQSPTHLIKTRGQQVTLRCSPKSGHDTVSWYQQALGQGPQFIFQYYEEEERQRGNFPDRFSGHQFPNYSSELNVNALLLGDSALYLCASRLLGLAEETQYFGPGTRLLVL.

This chain joins TRBV4-1 and TRBJ2-7; 11 nucleotides align to TRBD1. CDR3 size: 16 residues. With V trimmed by 4 bases and J by 2 bases, 7 bases remained unmatched. Per the germline V gene, CDR1 is MGHRA and CDR2 is YSYEKL. CDR3 coding DNA: TGCGCCAGCAGCCTCGTTGCGGGACAGGGGGCCTACGAGCAGTACTTC. Amino acid sequence: CASSLVAGQGAYEQYF.

This chain joins TRBV20-1 and TRBJ2-5; D is possibly TRBD1 (6 bases). This CDR3 comprises 11 residues. V lost 6 bases, J lost 5 bases, and 10 bases lay in between. CDR1 and CDR2 (germline): DFQATT, SNEGSKA (reference sequence). The CDR3 region has the DNA TGCAGTGCCCAGGGGCGGGAGACCCAGTACTTC. Translated: CSAQGRETQYF.

The chain has TRBV6-5 and TRBJ2-5; 11 bases are shared with TRBD1. Germline-derived CDR1 and CDR2 are MNHEY and SVGAGI. Trimming removed 0 bases from V and 5 bases from J; junction bases left unmatched: 5. The CDR3 is 16 amino acids. This CDR3 is CASSYSDRGLGETQYF. The CDR3 DNA sequence: TGTGCCAGCAGTTACTCGGACAGGGGGCTGGGGGAGACCCAGTACTTC.

In this sample, this clone turned up a few times. V is TRBV10-3 and J is TRBJ2-7; TRBD1 aligns across 7 bases. The V and J ends lost 6 bases and 0 bases, in that order; junction bases with no gene match: 11. CDR1 is ENHRY, CDR2 SYGVKD, per germline. The CDR3 contains 16 residues. DNA of the CDR3: TGTGCCATCAGCGAGGGACAGCGACTAAGCTCCTACGAGCAGTACTTC. Translation: CAISEGQRLSSYEQYF.

The chain uses TRBV29-1 and TRBJ1-2; 7 bases map to TRBD1. The J segment lost 2 bases and the V segment lost 3 bases, leaving 3 bases of the junction unmatched. The CDR3 covers 13 residues. Germline CDR1 reads SQVTM; CDR2 reads ANQGSEA. CDR3 sequence (DNA): TGCAGCGTTGAGCCGGGACAGAACTATGGCTACACCTTC. Its protein is CSVEPGQNYGYTF.

For the CDR3, the DNA is TGCGCCAGCAGCTTAAATTTTGAACGGTTCGGGGGCACAGATACGCAGTATTTT. It is translated as CASSLNFERFGGTDTQYF. V gene TRBV5-1 combines with J gene TRBJ2-3; a possible D gene is TRBD2 (5 bases). This CDR3 is built from 18 residues. Germline V gene data show CDR1 as SGHRS and CDR2 as YFSETQ. V lost 2 bases, J lost 1 base, and 20 bases lay in between.

This chain connects TRBV19 to TRBJ1-2, with D tentatively TRBD1 (6 bases). The CDR3 contains 16 residues. Looked up from germline, CDR1 is LNHDA and CDR2 is SQIVND (reference sequence). The germline V and J ends were trimmed by 4 bases and 6 bases, with 21 bases remaining between them. CDR3 DNA: TGTGCCAGTAGTACCCGGCAGAAAGGGGGTCTGGATGGCTACACCTTC. Residues: CASSTRQKGGLDGYTF.

The chain employs TRBV5-1 and TRBJ1-1, with a weak D call TRBD1 (5 bases). This CDR3 spans 14 amino acids. V lost 4 bases, J lost 4 bases, and 14 bases lay in between. Germline assignment: CDR1 SGHRS and CDR2 YFSETQ. CDR3 sequence: CASSNGGGSTEAFF. In DNA, the CDR3 is TGCGCCAGCAGCAACGGCGGGGGGAGCACTGAAGCTTTCTTT.

The gene calls are TRBV7-2 and TRBJ2-1; D remains unclear. V dropped 2 bases and J dropped 9 bases, with 8 bases sitting between them. CDR3 length: 12 amino acids. Germline V gene data show CDR1 as SGHTA and CDR2 as FQGNSA. The CDR3 protein is CASSLSSAEQFF. For the CDR3, the DNA is TGTGCCAGCAGCTTAAGTTCCGCTGAGCAGTTCTTC.